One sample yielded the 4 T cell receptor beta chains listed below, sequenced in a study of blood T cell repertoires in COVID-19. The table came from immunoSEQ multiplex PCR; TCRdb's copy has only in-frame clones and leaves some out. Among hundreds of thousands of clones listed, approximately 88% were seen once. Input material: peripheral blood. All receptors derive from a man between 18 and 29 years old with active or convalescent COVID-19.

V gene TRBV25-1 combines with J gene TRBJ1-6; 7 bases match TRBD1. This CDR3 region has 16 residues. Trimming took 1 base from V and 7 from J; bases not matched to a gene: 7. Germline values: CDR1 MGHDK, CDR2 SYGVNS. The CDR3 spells CASSESGAGGNSPLHF. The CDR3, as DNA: TGTGCCAGCAGTGAATCTGGGGCAGGGGGGAATTCACCCCTCCACTTT.

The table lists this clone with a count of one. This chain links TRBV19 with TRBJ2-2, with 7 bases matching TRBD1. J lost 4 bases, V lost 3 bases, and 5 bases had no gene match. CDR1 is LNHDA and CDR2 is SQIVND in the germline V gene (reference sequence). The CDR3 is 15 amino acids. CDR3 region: CASSIEGAGTGELFF. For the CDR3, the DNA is TGTGCCAGTAGTATTGAGGGGGCGGGCACCGGGGAGCTGTTTTTT.

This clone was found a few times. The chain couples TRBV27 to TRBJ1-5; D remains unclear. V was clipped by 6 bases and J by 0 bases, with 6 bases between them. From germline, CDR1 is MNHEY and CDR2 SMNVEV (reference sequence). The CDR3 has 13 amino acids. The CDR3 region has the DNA TGTGCCAGCAGACTTTATAGCAATCAGCCCCAGCATTTT. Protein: CASRLYSNQPQHF.

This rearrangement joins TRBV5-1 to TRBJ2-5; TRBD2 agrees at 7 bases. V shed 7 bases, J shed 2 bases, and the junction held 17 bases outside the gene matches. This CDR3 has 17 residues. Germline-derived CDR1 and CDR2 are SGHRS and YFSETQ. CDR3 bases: TGCGCCAGCTGCCGGGAACCGACTGGGGGGGGGCAAGAGACCCAGTACTTC. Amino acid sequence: CASCREPTGGGQETQYF.